The next 30 T cell receptor beta chains were all read from a single sample in a study of T cells after yellow fever vaccination. TCRdb ran MiXCR on the 5' RACE reads and lists one entry per CDR3 protein. The table shows more than 300,000 distinct CDR3 sequences, with about 10% occurring only once. Specimen: CD4+ T cells sorted from PBMCs, collected 45 days after the yellow fever booster vaccination. The source of these receptors is a man aged 18 to 29 who received the YFV17D yellow fever vaccine.

The CDR3 loop reads CATSVPGQAYNEQFF. CDR3 DNA sequence: TGTGCCACCAGTGTTCCGGGACAAGCCTACAATGAGCAGTTCTTC. The V call is TRBV24-1, the J call TRBJ2-1; possibly TRBD1 for D (6 bases). Trimming shortened V by 5 bases and J by 2 bases, and 12 bases separated the two germline ends. Per the germline V gene, CDR1 is KGHDR and CDR2 is SFDVKD. This CDR3 contains 15 residues.

There are a few counts of this clonotype. The chain employs TRBV12-3 or TRBV12-4 and TRBJ1-5; 7 nucleotides match TRBD1. The V and J ends lost 0 bases and 9 bases, in that order; junction bases with no gene match: 8. CDR3 length: 15 amino acids. CDR3 amino acids: CASSLATGMGPPQHF. In DNA, the CDR3 is TGTGCCAGCAGTTTAGCGACAGGGATGGGGCCGCCCCAGCATTTT.

The table lists this clonotype with a few counts. CDR3 nucleotide sequence: TGTGCCAGCAGTTGGAATAACCCTCAGCCCCAGCATTTT. This gives the protein CASSWNNPQPQHF. The J gene is TRBJ1-5, the V gene TRBV12-3 or TRBV12-4; D call uncertain. Trimming took 4 bases from V and 6 from J, leaving 10 bases between them. The CDR3 loop spans 13 amino acids.

This clonotype was seen ten or more times. This rearrangement joins TRBV7-9 to TRBJ2-2; possible D gene TRBD1, 5 bases. CDR1 SEHNR and CDR2 FQNEAQ come from the germline V gene (reference sequence). CDR3 size: 15 residues. The V end lost 1 base, the J end lost 4 bases, and 10 bases lay between the germline ends. The CDR3 coding sequence is TGTGCCAGCAGCTTAGGGGGCGCGACCACCGGGGAGCTGTTTTTT. Amino acid sequence: CASSLGGATTGELFF.

This chain joins TRBV30 and TRBJ2-1; perhaps TRBD1 as D (7 bases). This CDR3 spans 12 amino acids. V was shortened by 4 bases and J by 8 bases, with 12 bases between the two germline ends. CDR1 is GTSNPN, CDR2 SVGIG, per germline (reference sequence). DNA of the CDR3: TGTGCCTGGACAGGGGGAGGTTATGAGCAGTTCTTC. This codes for CAWTGGGYEQFF. Variable domain in full (rest from reference TRBV30 and TRBJ2-1): SQTIHQWPATLVQPVGSPLSLECTVEGTSNPNLYWYRQAAGRGLQLLFYSVGIGQISSEVPQNLSASRPQDRQFILSSKKLLLSDSGFYLCAWTGGGYEQFFGPGTRLTVL.

The V and J genes are TRBV4-3 and TRBJ1-4, with D perhaps TRBD1 (5 bases). Germline V gene lookup returns CDR1 LGHNA and CDR2 YSLEER. V shed 9 bases and J shed 5 bases, with 10 bases lying between them. CDR3 length: 12 residues. The CDR3 DNA sequence: TGCGCCAGTCGACGGGGGAATGAAAAACTGTTTTTT. This codes for CASRRGNEKLFF.

This clonotype appeared a few times. The genes are TRBV6-5 and TRBJ2-3; 7 nucleotides line up with TRBD1. This CDR3 is built from 16 residues. The ends lost 5 bases at V and 1 base at J; junction bases unmatched: 9. Germline V lookup: CDR1 MNHEY, CDR2 SVGAGI. The CDR3: CASSPPRQGGTDTQYF. CDR3 DNA sequence: TGTGCCAGCAGTCCCCCCCGACAGGGAGGCACAGATACGCAGTATTTT.

This clonotype was recorded a few times. The V gene is TRBV2, the J gene TRBJ1-2; D perhaps matches TRBD1 (6 bases). Trimming left V 7 bases short and J 6 bases short, with 15 bases between. CDR1 and CDR2 from the germline V gene are SNHLY and FYNNEI. This CDR3 contains 13 residues. The chain's CDR3 is CASTRGRRDGYTF. The CDR3 nucleotides read TGTGCCAGCACCCGGGGGCGCCGGGATGGCTACACCTTC.

This clonotype was recorded a few times. The CDR3 nucleotides read TGCGCCAGCAACGTCGAGGGAGCTGGGGCCAACGTCCTGACTTTC. Residues: CASNVEGAGANVLTF. V is TRBV5-1 and J is TRBJ2-6; D might be TRBD2 (5 bases). This CDR3 spans 15 amino acids. Germline V CDR1 and CDR2: SGHRS, YFSETQ. Between the trimmed V and J ends, which lost 6 bases and 2 bases, there was a span of 12 bases.

The chain uses TRBV6-1 and TRBJ2-7, with 10 bases fitting TRBD2. Germline CDR1 MNHNS, CDR2 SASEGT. V was pared by 5 bases and J by 3 bases, with 16 bases of the junction left unmatched. The CDR3 has 18 residues. DNA for the CDR3: TGTGCCAGCAGTAGGGACTACGGGGCTAGCGGGGGCCACTACGAGCAGTACGTC. Protein: CASSRDYGASGGHYEQYV.

This clonotype was counted a few times. The J gene is TRBJ1-1, the V gene TRBV29-1, with a weak D call TRBD1 (6 bases). The length of the CDR3 is 14 residues. The V end was cut by 4 bases, the J end by 1 base, with 13 bases between. From germline, CDR1 is SQVTM and CDR2 ANQGSEA. CDR3 protein: CSVVSRGANTEAFF. For the CDR3, the DNA is TGCAGCGTTGTTAGTAGGGGGGCGAACACTGAAGCTTTCTTT.

This chain links TRBV7-2 with TRBJ1-5; D ambiguous. This CDR3 contains 13 residues. Per germline, CDR1 SGHTA and CDR2 FQGNSA. The germline V and J ends were trimmed by 5 bases and 3 bases, with 8 bases remaining between them. The CDR3 loop reads CASSDKNNQPQHF. In nucleotides, the CDR3 is TGTGCCAGCAGCGACAAGAACAATCAGCCCCAGCATTTT.

V is TRBV20-1 and J is TRBJ2-7; the match to TRBD2 covers 11 bases. The CDR3 extends over 13 amino acids. Germline loops: CDR1 DFQATT, CDR2 SNEGSKA (reference sequence). Unmatched junction bases numbered 4, after V lost 2 bases and J lost 7 bases. CDR3 sequence reads: CSARLAGGREQYF. The CDR3 DNA is TGCAGTGCTAGACTAGCGGGGGGACGTGAGCAGTACTTC.

CDR3 amino acids: CASSTTGASGGYTF. The DNA for the CDR3 is TGTGCCAGCAGTACAACAGGGGCCTCCGGTGGCTACACCTTC. J is TRBJ1-2 and V is TRBV12-3 or TRBV12-4; 7 nucleotides align to TRBD1. CDR3 size: 14 residues. The V gene end was trimmed by 5 bases and the J gene end by 7 bases; junction bases not matched to a gene: 10.

The rearrangement uses TRBV4-3 and TRBJ2-1, with D unclear. Looked up from germline, CDR1 is LGHNA and CDR2 is YSLEER. The V gene lost 8 bases and the J gene lost 0 bases, with 5 bases spanning the gap. The CDR3 covers 12 residues. This CDR3 is CASGSSYNEQFF. The CDR3 nucleotides read TGCGCCAGCGGAAGCTCCTACAATGAGCAGTTCTTC.

The chain links TRBV20-1 to TRBJ1-1, with D hard to call. The V gene lost 3 bases and the J gene lost 2 bases, with 10 bases spanning the gap. The CDR3 is 13 amino acids. The V gene's germline CDR1 is DFQATT and CDR2 SNEGSKA (reference sequence). CDR3 DNA: TGCAGTGCTAGCCCCGATCGAAACACTGAAGCTTTCTTT. Translating gives CSASPDRNTEAFF.

The chain uses TRBV6-1 and TRBJ1-5, with 8 nucleotides matching TRBD1. The CDR3 consists of 13 residues. Germline V gene lookup returns CDR1 MNHNS and CDR2 SASEGT. With 5 bases clipped from V and 6 bases from J, the junction kept 3 bases outside the gene matches. This CDR3 is CASSWTGSQPQHF. The CDR3 coding sequence is TGTGCCAGCAGTTGGACAGGGAGTCAGCCCCAGCATTTT.

Only a few counts were recorded for this clonotype. The chain has TRBV5-5 and TRBJ2-2; TRBD2 agrees at 13 bases. V was clipped by 5 bases and J by 4 bases; unmatched bases: 5. The CDR3 consists of 16 residues. Germline values: CDR1 SGHKS, CDR2 YYEKEE (reference sequence). CDR3 region: CASRTSGGTSTGELFF. In DNA, the CDR3 is TGTGCCAGCAGGACTAGCGGGGGGACCTCCACCGGGGAGCTGTTTTTT.

The sample holds a few counts of this clonotype. The chain links TRBV29-1 to TRBJ2-7; D ambiguous. The germline gives CDR1 SQVTM, CDR2 ANQGSEA. V gave up 4 bases and J gave up 2 bases, with 9 bases separating them. This CDR3 region has 12 residues. This CDR3 is CSVGAGPYEQYF. CDR3 in DNA: TGCAGCGTTGGTGCCGGGCCCTACGAGCAGTACTTC.

This chain joins TRBV12-3 or TRBV12-4 and TRBJ2-2; perhaps TRBD1 as D (6 bases). CDR3 length: 15 residues. V lost 4 bases and J 4 bases, leaving 13 bases between the germline ends. The CDR3 region has the DNA TGTGCCAGCAGTTCACAGGGCACGGTCACCGGGGAGCTGTTTTTT. This translates into CASSSQGTVTGELFF.

In this sample, this clonotype turned up a few times. The rearrangement joins TRBV5-1 to TRBJ1-2; D possibly corresponds to TRBD1 (6 bases). Germline CDR1 reads SGHRS; CDR2 reads YFSETQ. The ends were cut back, 4 bases at V and 2 bases at J, with 12 bases in the middle. The CDR3 spans 14 residues. The DNA for the CDR3 is TGCGCCAGCAGCCCCCGGGACACGAACTATGGCTACACCTTC. Protein: CASSPRDTNYGYTF.

V is TRBV5-1 and J is TRBJ2-5, with D possibly matching TRBD1 (6 bases). Trimming removed 2 bases from V and 1 base from J, with 12 bases in between. The CDR3 length is 15 residues. The germline V gene has CDR1 SGHRS and CDR2 YFSETQ. CDR3 residues: CASSFFGTPQETQYF. The CDR3 nucleotides read TGCGCCAGCAGCTTTTTCGGGACACCCCAAGAGACCCAGTACTTC.

The CDR3, as DNA: TGTGCCAGCAGCACCAGTTCCGGGACACAACCCCTCCACTTT. Its protein is CASSTSSGTQPLHF. This sequence joins TRBV9 and TRBJ1-6, with a tentative D call TRBD1 (6 bases). Germline V CDR1 and CDR2: SGDLS, YYNGEE. V lost 4 bases, J lost 12 bases, and 17 bases lay in between. The CDR3 has 14 residues.

The CDR3 here is CASSYGREVSPLHF. For the CDR3, the DNA is TGTGCCAGCAGTTACGGCAGGGAGGTTTCACCCCTCCACTTT. This chain links TRBV6-5 with TRBJ1-6; D might be TRBD1 (5 bases). V lost 2 bases and J lost 9, with 11 bases in between. Germline values: CDR1 MNHEY, CDR2 SVGAGI. The CDR3 is 14 amino acids.

This clonotype was counted between two and nine times. The V gene is TRBV5-1, the J gene TRBJ1-2, with unresolved D. This CDR3 has 13 amino acids. Germline V gene sequence: CDR1 SGHRS, CDR2 YFSETQ. V was pared by 5 bases and J by 6 bases, with 14 bases between. CDR3 nucleotides: TGCGCCAGCAGGGTAAACTCAATGAATGGCTACACCTTC. Its protein is CASRVNSMNGYTF.

This sequence joins TRBV30 and TRBJ2-2; 10 positions agree with TRBD1. Germline V CDR1 and CDR2: GTSNPN, SVGIG (reference sequence). Unmatched junction bases numbered 7, after V lost 2 bases and J lost 7 bases. The CDR3 covers 15 residues. CDR3 residues: CAWSWDRGTGGELFF. The CDR3 DNA is TGTGCCTGGAGTTGGGACAGGGGAACCGGCGGGGAGCTGTTTTTT.

This chain connects TRBV7-8 to TRBJ2-7, with D possibly matching TRBD2 (5 bases). Trimming removed 2 bases from V and 3 bases from J, with 8 bases in between. The V gene's germline CDR1 is SGHVS and CDR2 FQNEAQ. This CDR3 is 13 amino acids long. In nucleotides, the CDR3 is TGTGCCAGCAGCTTACCGGGGATCTACGAGCAGTACGTC. Amino acids: CASSLPGIYEQYV.

The chain couples TRBV5-4 to TRBJ1-2; 9 bases map to TRBD1. The CDR3 is 16 residues long. The V gene's germline CDR1 is SGHNT and CDR2 YYREEE (reference sequence). Losses at the gene ends were 4 bases for V and 2 bases for J; bases not matched to a gene: 9. CDR3 residues: CASSTPRDRANYGYTF. The DNA for the CDR3 is TGTGCCAGCAGCACGCCCCGGGACAGGGCCAACTATGGCTACACCTTC.

This clonotype occurred many times. The genes are TRBV11-2 and TRBJ2-1; maybe TRBD1 (5 bases). Trimming stripped 3 bases from V and 13 bases from J, with 16 bases between. The CDR3 is 13 residues long. The germline gives CDR1 SGHAT, CDR2 FQNNGV. CDR3 DNA sequence: TGTGCCAGCAGCTTCATACAAGGGGTGGACCAGTTCTTC. The encoded protein is CASSFIQGVDQFF. Based on the CDR3 plus reference TRBV11-2 and TRBJ2-1, the full variable domain is EAGVAQSPRYKIIEKRQSVAFWCNPISGHATLYWYQQILGQGPKLLIQFQNNGVVDDSQLPKDRFSAERLKGVDSTLKIQPAKLEDSAVYLCASSFIQGVDQFFGPGTRLTVL.

The chain employs TRBV4-1 and TRBJ1-5, with a weak D call TRBD1 (6 bases). The length of the CDR3 is 15 residues. Trimming shortened V by 4 bases and J by 7 bases, and 17 bases separated the two germline ends. Germline V gene lookup returns CDR1 MGHRA and CDR2 YSYEKL. CDR3 loop: CASSLTPGAGQPQHF. The DNA of the CDR3 is TGCGCCAGCAGCCTAACCCCGGGGGCTGGGCAGCCCCAGCATTTT.